This T cell receptor (beta chain) was obtained from a study of T-cell reconstitution after alpha-beta-depleted transplantation in children. General study points: Counts and diversity of T cells one year after transplant came mostly from newly produced T cells. Surviving recipient T cells and thymic progenitors accounted for the high day-60 TCRbeta diversity observed in some patients. By about two months after transplant, alpha-beta T cells reportedly arose from several hundred graft clones that had expanded.

Concerning this clonotype: The antigen is undetermined.

Unique molecular identifiers tagged the TCRbeta library. MiXCR, applied by TCRdb to the PCR reads, yields one record per CDR3 protein. The sample lists 60,000 to 85,000 distinct CDR3 sequences, over 15% seen once, with 50% to 65% in the top ten. Sequencing used PBMCs, mostly from graft donor cells, obtained 360 days after TCRalphabeta/CD19-depleted stem cell transplant. The receptor's source is a male patient between 2 and 10 years old who had a stem cell transplant for acute lymphoblastic leukemia, so the T cells may come from the graft donor.

This CDR3 reads CASSPRLGQGKSNEQFF. As DNA, the CDR3 is TGCGCCAGCAGTCCCCGCCTGGGACAGGGTAAATCAAATGAGCAGTTCTTC. V gene TRBV5-1 combines with J gene TRBJ2-1; 9 bases map to TRBD1. CDR3 size: 17 residues. Per germline, CDR1 SGHRS and CDR2 YFSETQ. V lost 5 bases to trimming and J lost 7 bases; unmatched junction nucleotides: 16.